The TCR beta chain described here comes from a study of T-cell reconstitution after alpha-beta-depleted transplantation in children. Study outcomes and limitations: The origin of alpha-beta T cells about two months after transplant was reportedly several hundred expanded graft clones. The high TCRbeta diversity at day 60 in some patients came from surviving recipient T cells and thymic progenitors. Newly produced T cells mostly accounted for T-cell counts and diversity one year post-transplant.

The germline V gene has CDR1 SGHTA and CDR2 FQGNSA. V was pared by 2 bases and J by 5 bases, with 13 bases between. There are 15 residues in the CDR3. This clonotype has a count of ten or more. Its matching antigen is unknown. Unique molecular identifiers were incorporated during preparation of the TCRbeta library. One entry per CDR3 protein, called by TCRdb with MiXCR from the PCR reads. The sample lists some 220,000 distinct CDR3 sequences, under 13% occurring once. The receptor comes from a child less than two years old with acute myeloid leukemia, due to receive a stem cell transplant. The chain couples TRBV7-2 to TRBJ2-1, with D possibly being TRBD2 (6 bases). The sample in question was PBMCs, obtained before TCRalphabeta/CD19-depleted stem cell transplant. The DNA of the CDR3 is TGTGCCAGCAGCTTATGGCTGGGGAGGAACAATGAGCAGTTCTTC. Its translation: CASSLWLGRNNEQFF.